The clone carrying this T cell receptor beta chain was counted a few times. TCRdb ran MiXCR on the RT-PCR reads and lists one entry per CDR3 protein. The sample yields approximately 680,000 distinct CDR3 sequences, about 15% seen once. The data were taken from a study of response to subunit inactivated influenza vaccine. The clonotype comes from a man aged 50 to 60 who received an inactivated influenza vaccine. Sequenced material: PBMCs from blood, taken 12 days after vaccination.

CDR3: CSAQLGEETQYF. For the CDR3, the DNA is TGCAGCGCCCAGCTAGGGGAGGAGACCCAGTACTTC. V is TRBV29-1 and J is TRBJ2-5; D assignment may be TRBD1 or TRBD2 (5 bases each). Trimming took 7 bases from V and 5 from J, leaving 14 bases between them. The germline V gene encodes CDR1 SQVTM and CDR2 ANQGSEA. The CDR3 covers 12 residues.